These 20 T cell receptor beta chains originate from one sample sequenced in a study of breast tumors, draining lymph nodes, adjacent tissues. TCRdb used MiXCR to reprocess the multiplex PCR reads, holding one entry per CDR3 protein. This sample has about 46,000 distinct CDR3 sequences, with 20% to 25% found just once. The sequencing sample was made of breast tumor tissue. The receptors were gathered from a female donor with breast cancer. Some clones in this sample may be carry-over from other donors' samples.

This clonotype was recorded at least ten times. This sequence joins TRBV10-3 and TRBJ2-7; 11 nucleotides line up with TRBD2. The CDR3 has 13 amino acids. V lost 10 bases and J lost 2; bases outside the gene matches: 4. Per the germline V gene, CDR1 is ENHRY and CDR2 is SYGVKD. CDR3 amino acids: CATRTSGPYEQYF. CDR3 bases: TGTGCCACCAGGACTAGCGGGCCCTACGAGCAGTACTTC.

This clonotype occurred many times. The chain is built from TRBV20-1 and TRBJ2-3; a weak D match, TRBD2 (5 bases). This CDR3 comprises 16 residues. V was clipped by 5 bases and J by 5 bases, with 23 bases between them. Germline loops: CDR1 DFQATT, CDR2 SNEGSKA (reference sequence). CDR3 sequence: CSASGQMTTHRDTQYF. The CDR3 DNA is TGCAGTGCTTCCGGTCAGATGACTACCCACAGAGATACGCAGTATTTT.

Ten or more counts support this clonotype. The rearrangement links TRBV9 to TRBJ1-6; D remains unclear. This CDR3 region has 14 residues. Trimming shortened V by 0 bases and J by 5 bases, and 6 bases separated the two germline ends. Germline loops: CDR1 SGDLS, CDR2 YYNGEE. Here the CDR3 reads CASSVGGHNSPLHF. Written as DNA, the CDR3 is TGTGCCAGCAGCGTAGGAGGGCATAATTCACCCCTCCACTTT.

About this clonotype: A much larger clone lies a single base off, so this may be a read error. V usage is TRBV9 and J usage is TRBJ2-7, with D perhaps matching TRBD2 (6 bases). CDR1 is SGDLS and CDR2 is YYNGEE in the germline V gene. The CDR3 contains 14 residues. The CDR3: CTSSVAAGSYEQYF. CDR3 sequence (DNA): TGTACCAGCAGCGTAGCGGCGGGTTCCTACGAGCAGTACTTC.

This clonotype was picked up many times. This chain joins TRBV30 and TRBJ2-7; D gene ambiguous. Germline assignment: CDR1 GTSNPN and CDR2 SVGIG (reference sequence). Trimming stripped 1 base from V and 6 bases from J, with 16 bases between. CDR3 length equals 14 residues. CDR3 bases: TGTGCCTGGAGTGACCCCTCTGTGGGGTTCGAGCAGTACTTC. Translation gives CAWSDPSVGFEQYF.

This clonotype has a count of ten or more. The genes are TRBV6-5 and TRBJ1-5, with 7 bases aligning to TRBD1. V lost 8 bases to trimming and J lost 3 bases; unmatched junction nucleotides: 4. Looked up from germline, CDR1 is MNHEY and CDR2 is SVGAGI. The length of the CDR3 is 13 residues. The CDR3, as DNA: TGTGCCAGCGGGGGACAGCACAATCAGCCCCAGCATTTT. Amino acid sequence: CASGGQHNQPQHF.

This clonotype was seen more than once but under ten times. CDR3 amino acids: CASSQDSLAGGRFEQFF. Written as DNA, the CDR3 is TGCGCCAGCAGCCAAGATAGTCTAGCGGGAGGCAGGTTTGAGCAGTTCTTC. The genes are TRBV4-1 and TRBJ2-1; TRBD2 matches 11 bases. Germline V gene lookup returns CDR1 MGHRA and CDR2 YSYEKL. V was pared by 0 bases and J by 9 bases, with 10 bases of the junction left unmatched. CDR3 length: 17 residues.

This clonotype appeared many times. This chain joins TRBV12-3 or TRBV12-4 and TRBJ2-5; D call uncertain. Trimming cost V 3 bases and J 5 bases, with 10 bases left between them. The CDR3 has 13 residues. CDR3 protein: CASSLYSGETQYF. The CDR3 nucleotides read TGTGCCAGCAGTTTGTACAGTGGCGAGACCCAGTACTTC.

The chain combines TRBV9 with TRBJ2-7, with TRBD1 matching 8 bases. V lost 4 bases, J lost 7 bases, and 10 bases stayed unmatched. The CDR3 has 14 residues. CDR1 and CDR2 (germline): SGDLS, YYNGEE. CDR3 sequence (DNA): TGTGCCAGCAGCTCCCGTCCCAGGGGGCATGAGCAGTACTTC. Translating gives CASSSRPRGHEQYF.

This clonotype has ten or more counts. The rearrangement links TRBV27 to TRBJ1-2, with 7 bases aligning to TRBD1. V dropped 7 bases and J dropped 4; count of bases not matched to a gene: 3. In germline, CDR1 is MNHEY, CDR2 SMNVEV (reference sequence). CDR3 length: 12 amino acids. The CDR3 reads CASKGTVYGYTF. The CDR3 DNA reads as TGTGCCAGCAAGGGGACAGTCTATGGCTACACCTTC.

This clonotype was detected many times. This chain connects TRBV19 to TRBJ1-2; 7 bases are a match to TRBD1. V lost 8 bases to trimming and J lost 7 bases; unmatched junction nucleotides: 19. The germline V gene encodes CDR1 LNHDA and CDR2 SQIVND (reference sequence). The CDR3 contains 16 residues. CDR3 coding DNA: TGTGCCAGTTCCTCAAGTAGGGTGACAGGGCGTGGTGGCTACACCTTC. Translating gives CASSSSRVTGRGGYTF.

This clonotype was seen more than once but under ten times. The gene calls are TRBV30 and TRBJ2-3; 11 positions match TRBD2. The CDR3 is 15 amino acids. Germline V CDR1 and CDR2: GTSNPN, SVGIG (reference sequence). With 4 bases clipped from V and 4 bases from J, the junction kept 7 bases outside the gene matches. CDR3 bases: TGTGCCTGGAATGTTACTAGCGGGGGAGCAGATACGCAGTATTTT. Translating gives CAWNVTSGGADTQYF.

As regards this clonotype: One end of the junction fails to match germline, which may point to a read error. This rearrangement joins TRBV9 to TRBJ1-3, with 10 bases that match TRBD1. CDR3 length: 18 residues. The germline V gene encodes CDR1 SGDLS and CDR2 YYNGEE. CDR3 residues: CASSVGARTGGSGNTIYF. The CDR3 DNA follows: TGCGCCAGCAGCGTAGGGGCCAGGACAGGGGGCTCTGGAAACACCATATATTTT.

On this clonotype: A much more abundant neighbour one base away suggests this may be a read error. V usage is TRBV7-7 and J usage is TRBJ2-5, with unresolved D. Germline CDR1 and CDR2: SSHAT and FNYEAQ (reference sequence). This CDR3 contains 14 residues. The CDR3 nucleotides are TGTGCTAGCAGCTTATTGGGGAAACAAGAGCCCCAGTACTTC. As protein: CASSLLGKQEPQYF.

This clonotype has at least ten counts. This chain uses TRBV20-1 with TRBJ2-3; 9 bases match TRBD2. Germline V gene sequence: CDR1 DFQATT, CDR2 SNEGSKA (reference sequence). J was trimmed by 1 base and V by 0 bases; bases with no gene match: 5. The CDR3 covers 16 residues. CDR3 protein: CSAREGLAGRTDTQYF. As DNA, the CDR3 is TGCAGTGCTAGAGAGGGTCTAGCGGGACGCACAGATACGCAGTATTTT.

This clonotype has a count of ten or more. This chain uses TRBV9 with TRBJ1-3; the D is unclear. The ends were cut back, 1 base at V and 0 bases at J, with 11 bases in the middle. The CDR3 is 16 amino acids. Germline CDR1 and CDR2: SGDLS and YYNGEE. CDR3 nucleotide sequence: TGTGCCAGCAGCGTAAACTCGGGCTTCTCTGGAAACACCATATATTTT. Translating it yields CASSVNSGFSGNTIYF.

The chain uses TRBV28 and TRBJ2-7; 9 bases are a match to TRBD1. From germline, CDR1 is MDHEN and CDR2 SYDVKM. Trimming cost V 4 bases and J 11 bases; bases outside gene matches: 6. This CDR3 is 12 amino acids long. CDR3 loop: CASSSGTGLKYF. The DNA of the CDR3 is TGTGCCAGCAGTTCCGGGACAGGGTTGAAGTACTTC. Full variable domain (missing parts from reference TRBV28 and TRBJ2-7): DVKVTQSSRYLVKRTGEKVFLECVQDMDHENMFWYRQDPGLGLRLIYFSYDVKMKEKGDIPEGYSVSREKKERFSLILESASTNQTSMYLCASSSGTGLKYFGPGTRLTVT.

The chain links TRBV28 to TRBJ1-6; 8 nucleotides match TRBD1. CDR1 MDHEN and CDR2 SYDVKM come from the germline V gene. V dropped 3 bases and J dropped 4; count of bases not matched to a gene: 20. The CDR3 loop spans 21 amino acids. The CDR3 nucleotides are TGTGCCAGCAGTTTCGGACAGGGATCCCCTGGCTCCCCATTTTATAATTCACCCCTCCACTTT. This codes for CASSFGQGSPGSPFYNSPLHF.

The gene calls are TRBV28 and TRBJ1-2; 9 nucleotides match TRBD1. With 7 bases clipped from V and 1 base from J, the junction kept 13 bases outside the gene matches. This CDR3 comprises 17 residues. The V gene's germline CDR1 is MDHEN and CDR2 SYDVKM. CDR3 in amino acids: CASTSGQGRGYNYGYTF. The CDR3 DNA sequence: TGTGCCAGCACCTCGGGACAGGGAAGAGGGTATAACTATGGCTACACCTTC.

At least ten counts were recorded for this clonotype. The rearrangement joins TRBV25-1 to TRBJ2-3, with D perhaps being TRBD1 or TRBD2 (5 bases each). This CDR3 comprises 16 residues. V was clipped by 1 base and J by 2 bases, with 13 bases between them. Per the germline V gene, CDR1 is MGHDK and CDR2 is SYGVNS. CDR3 protein: CASSEFRDVNTDTQYF. The CDR3 coding sequence is TGTGCCAGCAGTGAATTCAGGGACGTTAACACAGATACGCAGTATTTT.